Each of the 28 T cell receptor beta chains below was sequenced from the same sample in a study of cytomegalovirus exposure and HLA in healthy donors. Use of 60 Vbeta and 13 Jbeta primers characterized the PCR. Measured with immunoSEQ multiplex PCR; TCRdb has only the in-frame clones, and not every one. The profile shows just under 250,000 clones, roughly 87% of them singletons. The sequencing input was PBMCs. These receptors all come from a woman in her 40s in good health and CMV-seropositive.

The chain combines TRBV2 with TRBJ2-5; maybe TRBD2 (5 bases). Deletions cut 4 bases from V and 5 bases from J, with 17 bases between. From germline, CDR1 is SNHLY and CDR2 FYNNEI. The CDR3 loop spans 15 amino acids. In DNA form, the CDR3 reads TGTGCCAGCAGTGGGTATACGGGCCCGGGGGAGACCCAGTACTTC. Translated, it gives CASSGYTGPGETQYF.

The chain recombines TRBV30 with TRBJ1-2; TRBD1 aligns across 10 bases. Germline CDR1 and CDR2: GTSNPN and SVGIG (reference sequence). V trimming: 4 bases; J trimming: 6 bases; junction bases outside the gene matches: 8. The CDR3 length is 14 residues. The chain's CDR3 is CAWTWDRGTDGYTF. The CDR3 DNA reads as TGTGCCTGGACTTGGGACAGGGGAACGGATGGCTACACCTTC.

The chain joins TRBV5-1 to TRBJ1-5; the match to TRBD1 covers 10 bases. Germline V gene data show CDR1 as SGHRS and CDR2 as YFSETQ. This CDR3 region has 15 residues. Germline trimming cut 4 bases from V and 5 bases from J; bases unmatched to any gene: 6. The CDR3, as DNA: TGCGCCAGCAGCCTCACCGGGACAGGGGATCAGCCCCAGCATTTT. It specifies CASSLTGTGDQPQHF.

The V and J genes are TRBV5-6 and TRBJ2-7, with 7 bases fitting TRBD1. Per the germline V gene, CDR1 is SGHDT and CDR2 is YYEEEE. CDR3 size: 15 residues. Trimming removed 0 bases from V and 2 bases from J; junction bases left unmatched: 5. The CDR3 region is CASSLGPGQTYEQYF. The CDR3, as DNA: TGTGCCAGCAGCTTGGGGCCGGGACAGACCTACGAGCAGTACTTC.

The chain employs TRBV28 and TRBJ1-3; no reliable D call. Germline assignment: CDR1 MDHEN and CDR2 SYDVKM. The CDR3 contains 15 residues. The ends were cut back, 6 bases at V and 3 bases at J, with 15 bases in the middle. The CDR3 spells CASSSYSGGGNTIYF. The DNA of the CDR3 is TGTGCCAGCAGCTCTTATTCAGGAGGTGGAAACACCATATATTTT.

The CDR3, as DNA: TGTGCCAGCAGTCGTAGACAGGGGTTAGATACGCAGTATTTT. This sequence encodes CASSRRQGLDTQYF. V is TRBV6-5 and J is TRBJ2-3; 8 nucleotides agree with TRBD1. CDR3 size: 14 residues. Losses at the gene ends were 5 bases for V and 5 bases for J; bases not matched to a gene: 6. CDR1 and CDR2 from the germline V gene are MNHEY and SVGAGI.

This clone was seen more than once but under ten times. This rearrangement joins TRBV27 to TRBJ2-5, with TRBD2 identical over 7 bases. The DNA end is more similar to TRBJ2-7, so the J call may be wrong. CDR1 MNHEY and CDR2 SMNVEV come from the germline V gene (reference sequence). The length of the CDR3 is 16 residues. Here the CDR3 reads CASSLTAGLPAYEQYF. The CDR3 bases are TGTGCCAGCAGCTTAACAGCGGGACTACCGGCCTACGAGCAGTACTTC.

The chain recombines TRBV4-1 with TRBJ1-2; D unclear. The CDR3 is made up of 15 amino acids. Germline assignment: CDR1 MGHRA and CDR2 YSYEKL. Trimming pared 3 bases from V and 0 bases from J, leaving 11 bases between. The CDR3 nucleotides read TGCGCCAGCAGCCAGGAGCTGGTGGCTAACTATGGCTACACCTTC. Translation gives CASSQELVANYGYTF.

V and J are TRBV30 and TRBJ1-4; 8 bases are shared with TRBD1. This CDR3 has 16 amino acids. The V gene end was trimmed by 1 base and the J gene end by 6 bases; junction bases not matched to a gene: 10. The germline V gene encodes CDR1 GTSNPN and CDR2 SVGIG (reference sequence). CDR3 nucleotides: TGTGCCTGGAGTGGGGTTTTTTTGACAGGGGATGAAAAACTGTTTTTT. Protein sequence: CAWSGVFLTGDEKLFF.

The chain couples TRBV4-2 to TRBJ1-2; 8 nucleotides line up with TRBD1. This CDR3 contains 14 residues. V shed 4 bases and J 4 bases; nucleotides not matched to a gene: 5. CDR1 and CDR2 (germline): LGHNA, YNFKEQ. CDR3 in DNA: TGTGCCAGCAGCCCACCCGGGACAGGCTATGGCTACACCTTC. Residues: CASSPPGTGYGYTF.

This clone showed up just a few times. V and J are TRBV7-9 and TRBJ2-7; 8 bases align to TRBD1. Germline lookup yields CDR1 SEHNR and CDR2 FQNEAQ (reference sequence). This CDR3 is built from 14 residues. The V gene end was trimmed by 5 bases and the J gene end by 1 base; junction bases not matched to a gene: 4. The DNA of the CDR3 is TGTGCCAGCAGCCTCGGGACAGGTTCCTACGAGCAGTACTTC. Translated, it gives CASSLGTGSYEQYF. Complete variable domain (other parts from reference TRBV7-9 and TRBJ2-7): DTGVSQNPRHKITKRGQNVTFRCDPISEHNRLYWYRQTLGQGPEFLTYFQNEAQLEKSRLLSDRFSAERPKGSFSTLEIQRTEQGDSAMYLCASSLGTGSYEQYFGPGTRLTVT.

The chain has TRBV19 and TRBJ1-4; D gene unclear. V was trimmed by 3 bases and J by 0 bases, leaving 8 bases between them. The germline gives CDR1 LNHDA, CDR2 SQIVND (reference sequence). The CDR3 totals 15 residues. In nucleotides, the CDR3 is TGTGCCAGTAGTATGCCGGGAGCAACTAATGAAAAACTGTTTTTT. This sequence encodes CASSMPGATNEKLFF.

This clone was detected a few times. The genes are TRBV30 and TRBJ2-1; 8 bases align to TRBD1. Trimming removed 3 bases from V and 4 bases from J; junction bases left unmatched: 8. The CDR3 runs to 15 residues. Germline CDR1 is GTSNPN and CDR2 is SVGIG (reference sequence). The CDR3 nucleotides are TGTGCCTGGAGCCCTTCCCAGGGGGCGTACAATGAGCAGTTCTTC. It is translated as CAWSPSQGAYNEQFF.

The chain couples TRBV6-5 to TRBJ2-7, with a tentative D call TRBD2 (5 bases). The ends were cut back, 5 bases at V and 0 bases at J, with 14 bases in the middle. Germline lookup yields CDR1 MNHEY and CDR2 SVGAGI. The CDR3 has 15 amino acids. In DNA form, the CDR3 reads TGTGCCAGCAGTCCTTTAAGCGGATACTCCTACGAGCAGTACTTC. This translates into CASSPLSGYSYEQYF.

This sequence joins TRBV7-9 and TRBJ1-2; TRBD1 is a possible D gene (5 bases). CDR1 and CDR2 (germline): SEHNR, FQNEAQ (reference sequence). The CDR3 has 15 amino acids. Trimming removed 0 bases at V and 6 bases at J, with 14 bases between. The CDR3 reads CASSLAGWGADGYTF. The CDR3 nucleotides read TGTGCCAGCAGCTTAGCGGGTTGGGGCGCCGATGGCTACACCTTC.

This rearrangement joins TRBV10-3 to TRBJ1-2; possibly TRBD1 for D (6 bases). This CDR3 has 15 residues. V was cut by 3 bases and J by 3 bases, with 14 bases left in between. Germline-derived CDR1 and CDR2 are ENHRY and SYGVKD. The CDR3: CAISDLTGNDYGYTF. The CDR3, as DNA: TGTGCCATCAGTGACCTCACAGGGAATGACTATGGCTACACCTTC.

This clone has just one count. The V and J genes are TRBV19 and TRBJ1-6; D is uncertain. The CDR3 is 13 residues long. Germline CDR1 is LNHDA and CDR2 is SQIVND (reference sequence). The V and J ends lost 3 bases and 10 bases respectively, with 10 bases between them. Here the CDR3 reads CASSIPGYSPLHF. The DNA of the CDR3 is TGTGCCAGTAGTATTCCGGGGTACTCACCCCTCCACTTT.

A single count supports this clone. The chain employs TRBV30 and TRBJ2-3, with 9 bases matching TRBD2. V shed 0 bases and J 6 bases; nucleotides not matched to a gene: 10. There are 16 residues in the CDR3. Germline V CDR1 and CDR2: GTSNPN, SVGIG (reference sequence). CDR3 bases: TGTGCCTGGAGTGTAGGCGGGGGGGCCCGAGCGGATACGCAGTATTTT. Translation gives CAWSVGGGARADTQYF.

The chain uses TRBV30 and TRBJ1-5; 7 bases line up with TRBD1. Losses at the gene ends were 3 bases for V and 5 bases for J; bases not matched to a gene: 4. In germline, CDR1 is GTSNPN, CDR2 SVGIG (reference sequence). The CDR3 sequence is 13 residues long. The DNA for the CDR3 is TGTGCCTGGAGAGGGGACAGCCATCAGCCCCAGCATTTT. Translated, it gives CAWRGDSHQPQHF.

The rearrangement links TRBV4-2 to TRBJ2-2, with 7 nucleotides matching TRBD1. In germline, CDR1 is LGHNA, CDR2 YNFKEQ. The ends lost 5 bases at V and 8 bases at J; junction bases unmatched: 8. The CDR3 runs 14 residues. The CDR3 reads CASSIRQGSGELFF. The CDR3 bases are TGTGCCAGCAGCATCCGACAGGGCTCGGGGGAGCTGTTTTTT.

The chain is built from TRBV25-1 and TRBJ1-2; TRBD1 aligns across 8 bases. This CDR3 is built from 11 residues. V dropped 7 bases and J dropped 6; count of bases not matched to a gene: 1. The germline gives CDR1 MGHDK, CDR2 SYGVNS. The CDR3 DNA sequence: TGTGCCAGCACGACAGGGGATGGCTACACCTTC. Its protein product is CASTTGDGYTF.

This sequence joins TRBV23-1 and TRBJ1-4; D is possibly TRBD1 (6 bases). TRBV23-1 is treated as an ORF (open reading frame) with a function not yet certain. The CDR3 covers 16 residues. Trimming took 0 bases from V and 8 from J, leaving 16 bases between them. CDR3 residues: CASSQSRSGEREKLFF. Here the CDR3 DNA reads TGCGCCAGCAGTCAATCTAGGTCAGGGGAACGGGAAAAACTGTTTTTT.

The chain has TRBV12-5 and TRBJ2-3; no reliable D call. CDR1 LGHNT and CDR2 FRNRAP come from the germline V gene. V gave up 2 bases and J gave up 2 bases, with 5 bases separating them. This CDR3 has 13 amino acids. CDR3 residues: CASGLYNTDTQYF. The CDR3 DNA reads as TGTGCTAGTGGTTTGTACAACACAGATACGCAGTATTTT.

This clone was detected only once. This chain links TRBV7-8 with TRBJ2-5; 7 nucleotides match TRBD2. The junction had 3 bases not matched to a gene; V was cut back by 5 bases and J by 0 bases. The CDR3 length is 14 residues. The germline gives CDR1 SGHVS, CDR2 FQNEAQ. CDR3 sequence (DNA): TGTGCCAGCAGCCCCGGGACTAACCAAGAGACCCAGTACTTC. Its translation: CASSPGTNQETQYF.

The chain is built from TRBV7-9 and TRBJ1-1; 10 bases are shared with TRBD1. J lost 4 bases, V lost 5 bases, and 4 bases had no gene match. The germline CDR1 and CDR2 sequences are SEHNR and FQNEAQ (reference sequence). The CDR3 sequence is 14 residues long. CDR3 in DNA: TGTGCCAGCAGCCCGACAGGGGGCCGCACTGAAGCTTTCTTT. Translated: CASSPTGGRTEAFF.

The rearrangement links TRBV7-9 to TRBJ1-4, with D maybe TRBD1 (5 bases). Trimming removed 6 bases from V and 8 bases from J, with 16 bases in between. Germline V gives CDR1 SEHNR, CDR2 FQNEAQ (reference sequence). The CDR3 spans 14 residues. The CDR3 DNA reads TGTGCCAGCAGAACGGGGGAGATAAGGGAAAAACTGTTTTTT. Its translation: CASRTGEIREKLFF.

Regarding this clone: The sample holds other DNA sequences that translate to the same CDR3. The chain employs TRBV5-1 and TRBJ2-7, with 9 bases lining up with TRBD1. The germline V gene has CDR1 SGHRS and CDR2 YFSETQ. V trimming: 0 bases; J trimming: 4 bases; junction bases outside the gene matches: 2. This CDR3 spans 14 amino acids. CDR3 coding DNA: TGCGCCAGCAGCTTGGGGGGACAGGGATACGAGCAGTACTTC. The encoded protein is CASSLGGQGYEQYF.

This chain connects TRBV4-2 to TRBJ2-3; 7 nucleotides match TRBD1. The length of the CDR3 is 17 residues. The germline gives CDR1 LGHNA, CDR2 YNFKEQ. After removal of 1 base from V and 0 bases from J, the junction contained 7 bases not matched to a gene. CDR3 region: CASSQGAPGQSTDTQYF. As DNA, the CDR3 is TGTGCCAGCAGCCAAGGAGCCCCGGGACAGAGCACAGATACGCAGTATTTT.